Included here is one T cell receptor (beta chain) sequence, with context. Its specificity is not known. This sample is part of a study of response to subunit inactivated influenza vaccine. One entry per CDR3 protein results from TCRdb running MiXCR on the RT-PCR reads. This table holds 650,000 or so distinct CDR3 sequences, approximately 15% found once. Germline V gene lookup returns CDR1 SGHVS and CDR2 FNYEAQ. The V end lost 1 base, the J end lost 2 bases, and 14 bases lay between the germline ends. The CDR3 runs to 16 residues. The study, taken as a whole, reports: The authors proposed limited new T cell recruitment per seasonal influenza vaccination.

The chain recombines TRBV7-6 with TRBJ1-1, with D hard to call. The sequencing here drew on PBMCs from blood, taken roughly 2 weeks before vaccination. The sequence came from a man aged 50-60 years who received an inactivated influenza vaccine. The CDR3: CASSLGPGVGNTEAFF. CDR3 nucleotides: TGTGCCAGCAGCTTAGGCCCCGGGGTAGGAAACACTGAAGCTTTCTTT.